One sample yielded the 11 T cell receptor beta chains listed below, sequenced in a study of blood T cell repertoires in COVID-19. Profiling relied on immunoSEQ multiplex PCR, and the TCRdb table lists in-frame clones only, not all of them. In the table there are some 250,000 clones, 75% to 90% of which are singletons. Specimen: PBMCs or T cells enriched from blood (not recorded which). These receptors originate from a woman in her thirties or forties with acute COVID-19.

The chain's CDR3 is CASSLGSLAGGDTGELFF. The CDR3 DNA reads TGTGCCAGCAGCTTAGGATCGCTAGCGGGAGGAGACACCGGGGAGCTGTTTTTT. The chain employs TRBV7-9 and TRBJ2-2, with TRBD2 matching 11 bases. The CDR3 extends over 18 amino acids. CDR1 is SEHNR, CDR2 FQNEAQ, per germline (reference sequence). J gave up 3 bases and V 1 base, and 7 bases lay outside the gene matches.

The V call is TRBV3-1 (or the pseudogene TRBV3-2), the J call TRBJ1-2; no definite D call. Trimming took 1 base from V and 8 from J, leaving 11 bases between them. Per germline, CDR1 LGHDT and CDR2 YNNKEL (reference sequence). The CDR3 length is 13 residues. The DNA for the CDR3 is TGTGCCAGCAGCCAAGTGGGCCCGGAAGGCTACACCTTC. This codes for CASSQVGPEGYTF.

The rearrangement joins TRBV7-9 to TRBJ2-4; 9 positions agree with TRBD2. This CDR3 spans 15 amino acids. The germline V gene has CDR1 SEHNR and CDR2 FQNEAQ (reference sequence). The J segment lost 6 bases and the V segment lost 5 bases, leaving 8 bases of the junction unmatched. The CDR3 region is CASSISGSRGNIQYF. The DNA of the CDR3 is TGTGCCAGCAGCATTAGCGGGAGTAGGGGAAACATTCAGTACTTC.

V gene TRBV14 combines with J gene TRBJ2-5; possible D gene TRBD2, 5 bases. Per germline, CDR1 SGHDN and CDR2 FVKESK. CDR3 length equals 14 residues. The V end lost 1 base, the J end lost 1 base, and 7 bases lay between the germline ends. The CDR3 bases are TGTGCCAGCAGCCAAGCGGGGATCCAAGAGACCCAGTACTTC. Translating it yields CASSQAGIQETQYF. The whole variable domain, remainder taken from reference TRBV14 and TRBJ2-5, is EAGVTQFPSHSVIEKGQTVTLRCDPISGHDNLYWYRRVMGKEIKFLLHFVKESKQDESGMPNNRFLAERTGGTYSTLKVQPAELEDSGVYFCASSQAGIQETQYFGPGTRLLVL.

The rearrangement uses TRBV6-2 or TRBV6-3 and TRBJ1-2, with 7 bases lining up with TRBD1. In germline, CDR1 is MNHEY, CDR2 SVGEGT. The junction had 7 bases not matched to a gene; V was cut back by 6 bases and J by 6 bases. The CDR3 has 13 residues. CDR3 bases: TGTGCCAGCAGCCCTAGACAGGGACATGGCTACACCTTC. Its protein is CASSPRQGHGYTF.

The CDR3 DNA is TGTGCCAGCAGTGAAGTAGCGGGAGTGATCAATGAGCAGTTCTTC. Its protein is CASSEVAGVINEQFF. This rearrangement joins TRBV6-4 to TRBJ2-1, with 9 positions matching TRBD2. Per the germline V gene, CDR1 is MRHNA and CDR2 is SNTAGT. Trimming cost V 3 bases and J 6 bases; bases outside gene matches: 6. There are 15 residues in the CDR3.

V is TRBV9 and J is TRBJ2-5, with 16 bases that match TRBD2. Germline CDR1 reads SGDLS; CDR2 reads YYNGEE. The CDR3 contains 17 residues. Trimming at V came to 4 bases and at J to 5 bases, leaving 8 bases not matched to a gene. The DNA for the CDR3 is TGTGCCAGCAGCCACCCCGGGACTAGCGGGAGGGACGAGACCCAGTACTTC. Translating gives CASSHPGTSGRDETQYF.

The V gene is TRBV19, the J gene TRBJ2-7, with 7 positions matching TRBD1. With V trimmed by 3 bases and J by 0 bases, 5 bases remained unmatched. Germline V gives CDR1 LNHDA, CDR2 SQIVND (reference sequence). The CDR3 is made up of 15 amino acids. CDR3 loop: CASSIARDSSYEQYF. In DNA, the CDR3 is TGTGCCAGTAGTATCGCCCGGGACAGCTCCTACGAGCAGTACTTC.

This clone was seen once. Here the CDR3 reads CASGRVTDTQYF. CDR3 coding DNA: TGTGCCAGCGGGAGGGTCACAGATACGCAGTATTTT. The chain joins TRBV6-6 to TRBJ2-3, with 7 bases lining up with TRBD2. CDR1 is MNHNY, CDR2 SVGAGI, per germline (reference sequence). This CDR3 has 12 residues. V shed 8 bases, J shed 2 bases, and the junction held 1 base outside the gene matches.

The chain employs TRBV11-3 and TRBJ1-3; D is uncertain. CDR1 is SGHNT, CDR2 YENEEA, per germline. V was clipped by 4 bases and J by 3 bases, with 4 bases between them. This CDR3 contains 12 residues. The CDR3 DNA follows: TGTGCCAGCAGCTCGGTTGGAAACACCATATATTTT. Encoded protein: CASSSVGNTIYF.

The genes are TRBV3-1 (or the pseudogene TRBV3-2) and TRBJ2-1, with 10 bases fitting TRBD2. The V gene's germline CDR1 is LGHDT and CDR2 YNNKEL (reference sequence). This CDR3 is 12 amino acids long. V lost 11 bases and J lost 7; bases outside the gene matches: 5. CDR3 sequence: CAPQTSGNEQFF. In DNA form, the CDR3 reads TGTGCCCCACAGACTAGCGGGAATGAGCAGTTCTTC.